The present entry profiles one T cell receptor (beta chain) with its context. Its cognate antigen is unknown. This entry comes from a study of beta chain features in type 1 diabetes. Per the germline V gene, CDR1 is ENHRY and CDR2 is SYGVKD. The V end was cut by 5 bases, the J end by 6 bases, with 9 bases between. CDR3 length equals 12 residues. Study results and caveats: The naive, central memory and Treg TCRB repertoires of patients appeared to be more similar to one another than those of healthy donors. When cDNA is sequenced, cells with high TCR expression could be over-represented. PCR, the amplification step, might favor shorter templates, equally in patients and controls.

The sequenced template was cDNA made from the entire isolated RNA. The repertoire was sequenced with immunoSEQ multiplex PCR; TCRdb's copy has only in-frame clones and lacks some. The sample comprises around 430,000 clones, about 30% of which are singletons, and around 0.065% rests with the top ten. Via the markers CD45RO/CCR7/CD25/CD127/CD95/CD27, stem cell-like memory, regulatory, central memory and naive CD4+ cells were sorted. The specimen sequenced was naive CD4+ T cells from blood. The clonotype comes from a young man in good health. V and J are TRBV10-3 and TRBJ2-3; D gene ambiguous. CDR3 in DNA: TGTGCCATCAGTAGACAAGTTGATACGCAGTATTTT. This sequence encodes CAISRQVDTQYF.